The clone carrying this TCR beta chain was recorded a few times. Its antigen is currently unknown. A sample-barcoded 5' primer and a J-beta primer mix were used in a second PCR of roughly 6 to 11 cycles. TCRdb re-called the 5' RACE reads through MiXCR, storing one row per CDR3 protein. The sample includes hundreds of thousands of distinct CDR3 sequences, 24% of them seen just once. Germline CDR1 SGHTA, CDR2 FQGNSA. The CDR3 is made up of 15 amino acids. V dropped 7 bases and J dropped 5; count of bases not matched to a gene: 11. The sample comes from a study of blood T cells in healthy people across ages. Overall study findings and caveats: Relative to aged donors, long-lived donors carried more naive CD4+ cells and displayed higher diversity.

Another study also made use of these data, one on T cells of mothers and their children. As reported in that work: Reads recorded for TCR beta CDR3 numbered over 8.5 million per mother and roughly 2.7 million per child. It was related mother-child pairs that showed slightly higher overlap than unrelated pairs, without reaching significance. Researchers found no T cell clones that were persistent and microchimeric.

This chain uses TRBV7-2 with TRBJ2-5; 9 positions agree with TRBD1. The origin of this receptor is a boy under 18 in good health. The sequenced sample was blood. CDR3 protein: CASIRGTGNGETQYF. In nucleotides, the CDR3 is TGTGCCAGCATCCGGGGGACAGGGAACGGGGAGACCCAGTACTTC.